This T cell receptor (beta chain) was recovered during a study of T cells in Graves' hyperthyroidism and ophthalmopathy. Study-wide results and limits: Most clonotypes that expanded in the thyroid above 0.001 also showed up in blood.

Unmatched junction bases numbered 11, after V lost 5 bases and J lost 4 bases. Germline V gene data show CDR1 as MDHEN and CDR2 as SYDVKM. The CDR3 is 15 residues long. This clonotype appeared many times. The target antigen is unknown. Amplification of TCR beta CDR3 regions was performed using RNA transcripts as template. First-round RT-PCR of the TCR CDR3 relied on the HTBI primer set. One entry per CDR3 protein, called by TCRdb with MiXCR from the multiplex PCR reads. The sample lists approximately 710,000 distinct CDR3 sequences, approximately 15% seen once, with less than 20% in the top ten. The chain has TRBV28 and TRBJ2-7; 7 nucleotides align to TRBD2. The sample taken for sequencing was blood. This TCR derives from a man aged 45-65 years with Graves' hyperthyroidism. CDR3 coding DNA: TGTGCCAGCAGTCTGCGGACGGGGGGTTGGTACGAGCAGTACTTC. Translated, it gives CASSLRTGGWYEQYF.